The 28 T cell receptor beta chains below come from one sample, sequenced in a study of post-analysis software for immune sequencing data. Presence of unique molecular identifiers characterized the TCR beta cDNA libraries. TCRdb re-called the PCR reads through MiXCR, storing one row per CDR3 protein. In the table there are roughly 600,000 distinct CDR3 sequences, 44% of which are singletons. Overall study results and limits: Five TRBV segments were significantly more frequent in patients than in controls. TRBV5-6, TRBV5-1 and TRBV20-1 were among these segments.

These TCRs are of unknown antigen specificity. The specimen sequenced was blood. Receptor source: a girl aged 10 to 17 with multiple sclerosis.

The V call is TRBV3-1, the J call TRBJ2-1; TRBD2 agrees at 11 bases. The CDR3 is made up of 17 amino acids. The V gene end was trimmed by 2 bases and the J gene end by 3 bases; junction bases not matched to a gene: 6. Germline CDR1 LGHDT, CDR2 YNNKEL (reference sequence). The CDR3 DNA is TGTGCCAGCAGCCAAATCCTACTAGCGGGGGACTACAATGAGCAGTTCTTC. This sequence encodes CASSQILLAGDYNEQFF.

The chain couples TRBV2 to TRBJ2-5, with D possibly matching TRBD1 (6 bases). The CDR3 length is 16 residues. Germline V gene data show CDR1 as SNHLY and CDR2 as FYNNEI. Trimming pared 6 bases from V and 5 bases from J, leaving 22 bases between. DNA of the CDR3: TGTGCCAGCAGCCTAACCGACAGGTCCAGCATGGAGACCCAGTACTTC. Amino acids: CASSLTDRSSMETQYF.

The J gene is TRBJ2-3, the V gene TRBV7-6; no clear D gene. The CDR3 has 16 amino acids. The V and J ends lost 1 base and 1 base respectively, with 12 bases between them. The V gene's germline CDR1 is SGHVS and CDR2 FNYEAQ. CDR3 DNA sequence: TGTGCCAGCAGCTTAGTAAGTTCCAGTGGCACAGATACGCAGTATTTT. Amino acids: CASSLVSSSGTDTQYF.

V usage is TRBV20-1 and J usage is TRBJ1-1, with 7 bases aligning to TRBD1. CDR1 DFQATT and CDR2 SNEGSKA come from the germline V gene (reference sequence). The CDR3 is made up of 14 amino acids. V lost 2 bases, J lost 6 bases, and 9 bases stayed unmatched. CDR3: CSARSDRVGAEAFF. As DNA, the CDR3 is TGCAGTGCTAGAAGCGACAGGGTGGGCGCTGAAGCTTTCTTT.

This clonotype was observed a handful of times. The chain uses TRBV2 and TRBJ2-6, with D unresolved. The CDR3 loop spans 12 amino acids. Trimming pared 8 bases from V and 3 bases from J, leaving 5 bases between. From germline, CDR1 is SNHLY and CDR2 FYNNEI. CDR3 residues: CASLSGANVLTF. The CDR3 region has the DNA TGTGCCAGCCTCAGTGGGGCCAACGTCCTGACTTTC. Complete variable domain (other parts from reference TRBV2 and TRBJ2-6): EPEVTQTPSHQVTQMGQEVILRCVPISNHLYFYWYRQILGQKVEFLVSFYNNEISEKSEIFDDQFSVERPDGSNFTLKIRSTKLEDSAMYFCASLSGANVLTFGAGSRLTVL.

The chain joins TRBV7-4 to TRBJ1-5; 12 positions match TRBD1. Trimming at V came to 5 bases and at J to 6 bases, leaving 5 bases not matched to a gene. Germline V lookup: CDR1 SGHVT, CDR2 SQSDAQ. This CDR3 spans 15 amino acids. The CDR3 loop reads CASSPGTGGFQPQHF. The CDR3 nucleotides read TGTGCCAGCAGCCCCGGGACAGGGGGCTTTCAGCCCCAGCATTTT. The full variable domain, in which reference TRBV7-4 and TRBJ1-5 provide the parts outside the CDR3, is GAGVSQSPRYKVAKRGRDVALRCDSISGHVTLYWYRQTLGQGSEVLTYSQSDAQRDKSGRPSGRFSAERPERSVSTLKIQRTEQGDSAVYLCASSPGTGGFQPQHFGDGTRLSIL.

The genes are TRBV12-3 or TRBV12-4 and TRBJ1-2, with 7 positions matching TRBD1. V lost 4 bases, J lost 1 base, and 12 bases stayed unmatched. This CDR3 region has 17 residues. CDR3 bases: TGTGCCAGCAGTTATAGCCTGACAGGGACAGATAACTATGGCTACACCTTC. It encodes CASSYSLTGTDNYGYTF.

The table lists this clonotype with a few counts. The chain uses TRBV5-1 and TRBJ2-1; D is uncertain. CDR1 is SGHRS, CDR2 YFSETQ, per germline. Trimming took 0 bases from V and 9 from J, leaving 7 bases between them. The CDR3 runs 12 residues. The CDR3 nucleotides read TGCGCCAGCAGCTTGGATCTCTCTGAGCAGTTCTTC. It codes for CASSLDLSEQFF.

The chain combines TRBV24-1 with TRBJ2-1; 10 positions match TRBD1. CDR1 is KGHDR, CDR2 SFDVKD, per germline. V trimming: 4 bases; J trimming: 7 bases; junction bases outside the gene matches: 9. This CDR3 comprises 16 residues. CDR3 loop: CATSEPGTGERNEQFF. CDR3 nucleotide sequence: TGTGCCACCAGTGAACCCGGGACAGGGGAGCGAAATGAGCAGTTCTTC.

The chain uses TRBV5-1 and TRBJ2-5, with 8 bases that match TRBD1. CDR1 and CDR2 from the germline V gene are SGHRS and YFSETQ. V was clipped by 4 bases and J by 4 bases; unmatched bases: 9. CDR3 length equals 15 residues. In nucleotides, the CDR3 is TGCGCCAGCAGCCCAGGACAGGGTCGTGCAGAGACCCAGTACTTC. It specifies CASSPGQGRAETQYF.

This chain joins TRBV7-8 and TRBJ1-5, with a possible D match to TRBD1 (6 bases). The CDR3 extends over 17 amino acids. V lost 5 bases, J lost 3 bases, and 20 bases lay in between. CDR1 and CDR2 (germline): SGHVS, FQNEAQ. The CDR3 DNA follows: TGTGCCAGCAGCCTCTTTGGTAGGGGGGGTATCAATCAGCCCCAGCATTTT. This sequence encodes CASSLFGRGGINQPQHF.

Turning to this clonotype: This may be a read error: a much more frequent sequence differs by one nucleotide. This chain uses TRBV20-1 with TRBJ2-4; maybe TRBD2 (5 bases). The DNA end lines up better with TRBJ2-7; the J call may be wrong. Germline assignment: CDR1 DFQATT and CDR2 SNEGSKA (reference sequence). CDR3 length equals 13 residues. The CDR3: CSAGGERDSEQYF. The DNA for the CDR3 is TGCAGTGCTGGAGGTGAGAGGGATTCCGAGCAGTACTTC.

This clonotype was observed a few times. V is TRBV5-1 and J is TRBJ2-5; 15 bases map to TRBD2. The CDR3 extends over 19 amino acids. CDR1 is SGHRS, CDR2 YFSETQ, per germline. The ends lost 4 bases at V and 1 base at J; junction bases unmatched: 11. The CDR3 DNA follows: TGCGCCAGCAGCCGCCGTCCGGGACTAGCGGGAGGAACCCAAGAGACCCAGTACTTC. Its protein is CASSRRPGLAGGTQETQYF.

The CDR3 DNA reads as TGTGCCAGCAGTCAGGGCGGGGGTCCAGATACGCAGTATTTT. Protein: CASSQGGGPDTQYF. The chain uses TRBV7-9 and TRBJ2-3, with 7 positions matching TRBD2. The CDR3 is 14 amino acids. V lost 6 bases to trimming and J lost 4 bases; unmatched junction nucleotides: 7. From germline, CDR1 is SEHNR and CDR2 FQNEAQ (reference sequence).

In this sample, this clonotype turned up a few times. The chain is built from TRBV20-1 and TRBJ2-5; TRBD2 aligns across 7 bases. This CDR3 is built from 15 residues. Germline V gene data show CDR1 as DFQATT and CDR2 as SNEGSKA (reference sequence). J gave up 4 bases and V 5 bases, and 13 bases lay outside the gene matches. CDR3 sequence: CSALSWGGPRETQYF. The CDR3, as DNA: TGCAGTGCTCTGAGCTGGGGAGGGCCGCGAGAGACCCAGTACTTC.

This clonotype was detected a few times. CDR3 nucleotide sequence: TGCGCCAGCAGCCCCGGACCGGCCCGGACGAACACTGAAGCTTTCTTT. Translating gives CASSPGPARTNTEAFF. The chain is built from TRBV4-1 and TRBJ1-1; D gene unclear. V shed 4 bases and J shed 1 base, with 16 bases lying between them. Germline V lookup: CDR1 MGHRA, CDR2 YSYEKL. CDR3 length: 16 residues.

The chain couples TRBV24-1 to TRBJ2-1; tentatively, D is TRBD2 (6 bases). V was shortened by 8 bases and J by 5 bases, with 12 bases between the two germline ends. Germline assignment: CDR1 KGHDR and CDR2 SFDVKD. This CDR3 contains 13 residues. The CDR3 reads CATMGGFNNEQFF. The CDR3, as DNA: TGTGCCACCATGGGGGGATTTAACAATGAGCAGTTCTTC.

Only a few counts were recorded for this clonotype. The rearrangement joins TRBV20-1 to TRBJ2-5; 8 nucleotides agree with TRBD2. The V and J ends lost 0 bases and 4 bases, in that order; junction bases with no gene match: 4. Germline CDR1 DFQATT, CDR2 SNEGSKA (reference sequence). CDR3 length equals 14 residues. CDR3 in DNA: TGCAGTGCTAGAGATCGGGAGGGCCCAGAGACCCAGTACTTC. Translated, it gives CSARDREGPETQYF.

This clonotype has just a few counts. At one end the junction does not follow the germline gene, possibly because of a read error. This sequence joins TRBV5-1 and TRBJ2-3; either TRBD1 or TRBD2 may fit D (5 bases each). The CDR3 covers 15 residues. From germline, CDR1 is SGHRS and CDR2 YFSETQ. CDR3: CASRSGTPGTDTQYF. The CDR3 coding sequence is TGTGCCAGCAGGTCCGGGACCCCGGGAACAGATACGCAGTATTTT.

Notes on this clonotype: The junction and the germline gene differ at one end; a read error may be behind it. V is TRBV7-7 and J is TRBJ2-7; the D gene is possibly TRBD2 (6 bases). CDR3 length: 14 residues. Germline lookup yields CDR1 SSHAT and CDR2 FNYEAQ (reference sequence). The CDR3 here is CASSPEVPGAEQYF. In nucleotides, the CDR3 is TGTGCTAGCAGCCCCGAGGTGCCGGGAGCCGAGCAGTACTTC.

This chain connects TRBV15 to TRBJ2-1; 9 nucleotides agree with TRBD2. The CDR3 consists of 16 residues. From germline, CDR1 is LNHNV and CDR2 YYDKDF (reference sequence). V gave up 0 bases and J gave up 4 bases; unmatched junction bases: 4. The CDR3 sequence is CATSRDRLAGYNEQFF. The CDR3 DNA reads TGTGCCACCAGCAGAGATCGCCTAGCGGGATACAATGAGCAGTTCTTC.

The genes are TRBV7-9 and TRBJ2-7, with 11 bases identical to TRBD2. The trim removed 4 bases at V and 3 bases at J, leaving 8 bases unmatched. This CDR3 region has 16 residues. Germline V lookup: CDR1 SEHNR, CDR2 FQNEAQ (reference sequence). DNA for the CDR3: TGTGCCAGCAGCTCGAATATAGCGGGGGGGCGCTACGAGCAGTACTTC. Encoded protein: CASSSNIAGGRYEQYF.

The gene calls are TRBV7-6 and TRBJ2-7; the D gene could be TRBD1 or TRBD2 (7 bases each). CDR1 is SGHVS, CDR2 FNYEAQ, per germline. The CDR3 contains 17 residues. Trimming left V 4 bases short and J 3 bases short, with 22 bases between. The CDR3 coding sequence is TGTGCCAGCAGCTCCCAGGGGGGGGCTAGCGGTTTCTACGAGCAGTACTTC. Translated: CASSSQGGASGFYEQYF. The whole variable domain, filled in from reference TRBV7-6 and TRBJ2-7, reads GAGVSQSPRYKVTKRGQDVALRCDPISGHVSLYWYRQALGQGPEFLTYFNYEAQQDKSGLPNDRFSAERPEGSISTLTIQRTEQRDSAMYRCASSSQGGASGFYEQYFGPGTRLTVT.

The sample holds one count of this clonotype. This may stem from a read error, because a much larger clone lies one nucleotide away. The chain is built from TRBV20-1 and TRBJ2-1; 12 nucleotides match TRBD2. Germline assignment: CDR1 DFQATT and CDR2 SNEGSKA (reference sequence). The CDR3 has 15 residues. V gave up 0 bases and J gave up 9 bases; unmatched junction bases: 6. CDR3 sequence reads: CSARDWLAGGGEQFF. CDR3 in DNA: TGCAGTGCTAGAGATTGGCTAGCGGGAGGGGGTGAGCAGTTCTTC.

The chain couples TRBV2 to TRBJ2-5; D is possibly TRBD1 (6 bases). The CDR3 length is 14 residues. Trimming removed 8 bases at V and 0 bases at J, with 13 bases between. Germline CDR1 is SNHLY and CDR2 is FYNNEI. The CDR3 loop reads CASRTGPYQETQYF. The DNA for the CDR3 is TGTGCCAGCCGTACAGGGCCGTACCAAGAGACCCAGTACTTC.

In its sample, this clonotype was seen a few times. CDR3 protein: CASSLKQNYEQYF. In DNA, the CDR3 is TGTGCCAGCAGCTTGAAACAAAACTACGAGCAGTACTTC. This rearrangement joins TRBV5-6 to TRBJ2-7; D call uncertain. V gave up 1 base and J gave up 3 bases, with 8 bases separating them. CDR3 length: 13 residues. CDR1 is SGHDT and CDR2 is YYEEEE in the germline V gene.

This sequence joins TRBV7-9 and TRBJ2-1, with a possible D match to TRBD1 (6 bases). CDR1 and CDR2 (germline): SEHNR, FQNEAQ (reference sequence). This CDR3 spans 11 amino acids. V dropped 5 bases and J dropped 11 bases, with 10 bases sitting between them. The chain's CDR3 is CASSPQGKQFF. DNA for the CDR3: TGTGCCAGCAGCCCCCAGGGGAAGCAGTTCTTC.

The chain links TRBV2 to TRBJ1-5; D ambiguous. Deletions cut 6 bases from V and 1 base from J, with 10 bases between. Per the germline V gene, CDR1 is SNHLY and CDR2 is FYNNEI. The CDR3 has 14 amino acids. CDR3 protein: CASRPGLSNQPQHF. The CDR3 coding sequence is TGTGCCAGCAGGCCGGGTCTCAGCAATCAGCCCCAGCATTTT.